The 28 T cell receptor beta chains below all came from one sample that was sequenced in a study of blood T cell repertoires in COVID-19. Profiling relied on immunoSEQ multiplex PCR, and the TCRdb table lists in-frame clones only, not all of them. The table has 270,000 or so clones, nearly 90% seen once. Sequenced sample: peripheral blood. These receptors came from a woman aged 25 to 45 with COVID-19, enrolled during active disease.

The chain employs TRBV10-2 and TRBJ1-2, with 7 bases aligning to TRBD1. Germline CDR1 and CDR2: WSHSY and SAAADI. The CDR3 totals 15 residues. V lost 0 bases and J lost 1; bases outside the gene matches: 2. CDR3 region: CASSESTGYNYGYTF. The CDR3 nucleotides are TGCGCCAGCAGTGAGTCGACAGGGTATAACTATGGCTACACCTTC.

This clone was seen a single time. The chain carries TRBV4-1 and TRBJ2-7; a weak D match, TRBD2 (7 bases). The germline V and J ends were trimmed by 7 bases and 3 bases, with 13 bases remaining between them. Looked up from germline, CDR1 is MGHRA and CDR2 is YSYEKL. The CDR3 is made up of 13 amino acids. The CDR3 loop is CASMGGGSYEQYF. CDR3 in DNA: TGCGCCAGCATGGGAGGGGGAAGCTACGAGCAGTACTTC.

CDR3 sequence reads: CASSLGPGGAVFF. The CDR3 DNA reads TGTGCCAGCAGCTTAGGACCAGGGGGCGCGGTGTTTTTT. J is TRBJ1-4 and V is TRBV7-8; 8 bases agree with TRBD1. Germline values: CDR1 SGHVS, CDR2 FQNEAQ. V trimming: 1 base; J trimming: 15 bases; junction bases outside the gene matches: 7. CDR3 size: 13 residues.

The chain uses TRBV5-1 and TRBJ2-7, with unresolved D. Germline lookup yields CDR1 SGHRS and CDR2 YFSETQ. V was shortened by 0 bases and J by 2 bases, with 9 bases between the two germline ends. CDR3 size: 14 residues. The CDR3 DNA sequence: TGCGCCAGCAGCTTGGGCGGTTCAACCTACGAGCAGTACTTC. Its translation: CASSLGGSTYEQYF.

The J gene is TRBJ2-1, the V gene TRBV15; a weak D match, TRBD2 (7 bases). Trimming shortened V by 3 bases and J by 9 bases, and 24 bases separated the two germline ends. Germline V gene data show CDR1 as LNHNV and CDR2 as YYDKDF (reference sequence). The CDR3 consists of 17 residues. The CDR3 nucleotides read TGTGCCACCAGCAGGTCGGCGCGGGGGCGTAACCTGGGTGAGCAGTTCTTC. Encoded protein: CATSRSARGRNLGEQFF.

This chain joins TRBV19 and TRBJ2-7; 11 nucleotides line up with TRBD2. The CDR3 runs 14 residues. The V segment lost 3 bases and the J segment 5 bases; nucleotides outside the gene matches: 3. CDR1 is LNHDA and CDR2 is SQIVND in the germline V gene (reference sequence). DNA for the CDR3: TGTGCCAGTAGTATTAGCGGGGGGGCCCACGAGCAGTACTTC. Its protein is CASSISGGAHEQYF.

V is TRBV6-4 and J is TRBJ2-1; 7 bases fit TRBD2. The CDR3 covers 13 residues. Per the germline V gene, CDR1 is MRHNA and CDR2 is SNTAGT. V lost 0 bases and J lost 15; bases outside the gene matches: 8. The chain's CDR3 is CASSDSGGRGAFF. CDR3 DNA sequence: TGTGCCAGCAGTGACTCAGGAGGGAGGGGTGCGTTCTTC.

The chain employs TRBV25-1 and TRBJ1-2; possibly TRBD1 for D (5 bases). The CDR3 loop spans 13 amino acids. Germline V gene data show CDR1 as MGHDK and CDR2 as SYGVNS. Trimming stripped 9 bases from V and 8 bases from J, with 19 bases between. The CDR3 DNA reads TGTGCCAGTGATGGGGGGTTTCGTATGGGCTACACCTTC. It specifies CASDGGFRMGYTF.

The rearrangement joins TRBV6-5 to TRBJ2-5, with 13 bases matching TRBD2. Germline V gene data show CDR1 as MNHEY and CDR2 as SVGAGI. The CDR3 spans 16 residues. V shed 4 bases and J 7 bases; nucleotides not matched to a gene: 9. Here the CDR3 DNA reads TGTGCCAGCAGTTCCGAACTAGCGGGGGGGGCAATGACCCAGTACTTC. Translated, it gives CASSSELAGGAMTQYF.

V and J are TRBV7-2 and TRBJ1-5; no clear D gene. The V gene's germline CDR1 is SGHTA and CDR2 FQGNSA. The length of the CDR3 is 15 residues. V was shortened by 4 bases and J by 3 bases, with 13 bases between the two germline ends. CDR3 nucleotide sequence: TGTGCCAGCAGCTCTACGGGGTCCCTCAATCAGCCCCAGCATTTT. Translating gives CASSSTGSLNQPQHF.

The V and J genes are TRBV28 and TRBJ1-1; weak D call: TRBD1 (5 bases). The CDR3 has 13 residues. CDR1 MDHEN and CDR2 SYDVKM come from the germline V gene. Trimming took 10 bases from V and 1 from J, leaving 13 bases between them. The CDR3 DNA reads TGTGCCAACTCAGGGTTTGGGAACACTGAAGCTTTCTTT. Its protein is CANSGFGNTEAFF.

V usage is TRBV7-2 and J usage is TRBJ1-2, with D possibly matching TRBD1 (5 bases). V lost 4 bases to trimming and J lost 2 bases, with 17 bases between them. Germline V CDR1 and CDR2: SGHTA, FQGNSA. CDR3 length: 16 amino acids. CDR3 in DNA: TGTGCCAGCAGCTCCAAACCTAGACAGATCAACTATGGCTACACCTTC. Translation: CASSSKPRQINYGYTF.

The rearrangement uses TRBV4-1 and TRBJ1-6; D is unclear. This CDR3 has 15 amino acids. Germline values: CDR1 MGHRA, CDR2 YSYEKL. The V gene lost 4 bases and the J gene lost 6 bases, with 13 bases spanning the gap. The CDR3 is CASSPEGLSNSPLHF. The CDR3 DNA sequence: TGCGCCAGCAGCCCCGAGGGTCTGAGTAATTCACCCCTCCACTTT.

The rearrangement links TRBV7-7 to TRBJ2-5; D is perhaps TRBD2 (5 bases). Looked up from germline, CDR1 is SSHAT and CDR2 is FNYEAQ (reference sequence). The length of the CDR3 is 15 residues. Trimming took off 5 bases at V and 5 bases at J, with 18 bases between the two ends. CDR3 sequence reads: CASSISLSSGETQYF. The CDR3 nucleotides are TGTGCCAGCAGCATAAGTTTGAGCTCGGGGGAGACCCAGTACTTC.

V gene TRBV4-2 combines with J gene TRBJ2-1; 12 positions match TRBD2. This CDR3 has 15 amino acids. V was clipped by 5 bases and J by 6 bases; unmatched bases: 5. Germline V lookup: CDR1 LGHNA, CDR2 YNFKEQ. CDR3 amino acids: CASSSILAGGNEQFF. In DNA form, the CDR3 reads TGTGCCAGCAGCTCTATACTAGCGGGGGGCAATGAGCAGTTCTTC.

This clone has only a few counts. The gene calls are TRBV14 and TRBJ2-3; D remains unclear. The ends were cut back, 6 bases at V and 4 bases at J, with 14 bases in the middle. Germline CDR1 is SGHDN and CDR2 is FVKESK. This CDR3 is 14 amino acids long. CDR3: CASRLGGRSDTQYF. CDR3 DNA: TGTGCCAGCAGACTCGGTGGGCGCTCAGATACGCAGTATTTT.

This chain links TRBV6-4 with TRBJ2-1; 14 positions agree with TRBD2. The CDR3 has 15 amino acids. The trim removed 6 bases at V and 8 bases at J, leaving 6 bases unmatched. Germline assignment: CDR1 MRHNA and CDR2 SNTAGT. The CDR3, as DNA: TGTGCCAGCAGCGTGACTAGCGGGGGGGCGGATGAGCAGTTCTTC. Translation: CASSVTSGGADEQFF.

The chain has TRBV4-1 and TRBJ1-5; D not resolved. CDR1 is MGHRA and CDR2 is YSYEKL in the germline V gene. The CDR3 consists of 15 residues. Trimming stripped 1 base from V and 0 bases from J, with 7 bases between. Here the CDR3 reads CASSQAGYSNQPQHF. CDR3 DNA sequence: TGCGCCAGCAGCCAAGCAGGTTATAGCAATCAGCCCCAGCATTTT.

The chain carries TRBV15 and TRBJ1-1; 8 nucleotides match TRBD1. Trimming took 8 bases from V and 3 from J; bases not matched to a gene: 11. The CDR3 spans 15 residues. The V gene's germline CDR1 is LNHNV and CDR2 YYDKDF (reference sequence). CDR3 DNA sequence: TGTGCCACCGACAGGGGAAGGGGATTGGACACTGAAGCTTTCTTT. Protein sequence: CATDRGRGLDTEAFF.

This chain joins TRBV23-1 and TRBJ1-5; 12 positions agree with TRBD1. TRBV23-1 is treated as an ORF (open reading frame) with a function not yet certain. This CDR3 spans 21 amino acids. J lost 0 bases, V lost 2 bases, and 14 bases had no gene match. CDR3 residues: CASSQTGDRGQESYSNQPQHF. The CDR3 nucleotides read TGCGCCAGCAGTCAAACCGGGGACAGGGGGCAGGAAAGTTATAGCAATCAGCCCCAGCATTTT.

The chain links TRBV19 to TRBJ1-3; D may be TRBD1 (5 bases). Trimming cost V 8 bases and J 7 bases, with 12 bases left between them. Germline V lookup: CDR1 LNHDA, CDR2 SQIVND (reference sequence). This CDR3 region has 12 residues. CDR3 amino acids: CASALGLNTIYF. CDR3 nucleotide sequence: TGTGCCAGTGCCCTGGGACTCAACACCATATATTTT.

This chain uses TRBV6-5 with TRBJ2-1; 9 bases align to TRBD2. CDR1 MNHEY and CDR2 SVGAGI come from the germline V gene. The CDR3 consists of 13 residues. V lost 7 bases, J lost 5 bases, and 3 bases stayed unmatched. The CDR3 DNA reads TGTGCCAGCACGGTAGCGGGGGACAATGAGCAGTTCTTC. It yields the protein CASTVAGDNEQFF.

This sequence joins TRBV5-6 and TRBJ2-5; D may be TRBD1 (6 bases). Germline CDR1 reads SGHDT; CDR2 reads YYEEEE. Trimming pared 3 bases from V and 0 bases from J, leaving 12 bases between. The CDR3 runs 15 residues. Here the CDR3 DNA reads TGTGCCAGCAGCTCAGAGACAGGATACCAAGAGACCCAGTACTTC. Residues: CASSSETGYQETQYF. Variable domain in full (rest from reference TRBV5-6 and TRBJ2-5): DAGVTQSPTHLIKTRGQQVTLRCSPKSGHDTVSWYQQALGQGPQFIFQYYEEEERQRGNFPDRFSGHQFPNYSSELNVNALLLGDSALYLCASSSETGYQETQYFGPGTRLLVL.

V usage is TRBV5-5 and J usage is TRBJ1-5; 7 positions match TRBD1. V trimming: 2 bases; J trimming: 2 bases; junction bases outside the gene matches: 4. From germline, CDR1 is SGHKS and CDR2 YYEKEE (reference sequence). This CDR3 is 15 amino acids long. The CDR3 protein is CASSFGDRGNQPQHF. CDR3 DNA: TGTGCCAGCAGCTTTGGGGACAGAGGCAATCAGCCCCAGCATTTT.

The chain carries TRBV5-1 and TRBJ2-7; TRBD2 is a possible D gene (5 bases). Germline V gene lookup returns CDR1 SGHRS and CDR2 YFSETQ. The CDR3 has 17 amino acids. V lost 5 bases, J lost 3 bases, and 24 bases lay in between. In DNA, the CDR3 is TGCGCCAGCAGGAGAGCACCAGGACCGAGCGGAGACTACGAGCAGTACTTC. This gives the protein CASRRAPGPSGDYEQYF.

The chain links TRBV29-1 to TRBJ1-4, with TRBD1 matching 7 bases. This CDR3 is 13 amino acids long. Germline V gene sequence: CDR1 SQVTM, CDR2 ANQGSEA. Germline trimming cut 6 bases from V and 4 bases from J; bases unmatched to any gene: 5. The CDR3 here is CSVGDRLNEKLFF. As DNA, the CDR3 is TGCAGCGTAGGGGACAGACTTAATGAAAAACTGTTTTTT. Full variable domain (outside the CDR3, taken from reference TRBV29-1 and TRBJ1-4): SAVISQKPSRDICQRGTSLTIQCQVDSQVTMMFWYRQQPGQSLTLIATANQGSEATYESGFVIDKFPISRPNLTFSTLTVSNMSPEDSSIYLCSVGDRLNEKLFFGSGTQLSVL.

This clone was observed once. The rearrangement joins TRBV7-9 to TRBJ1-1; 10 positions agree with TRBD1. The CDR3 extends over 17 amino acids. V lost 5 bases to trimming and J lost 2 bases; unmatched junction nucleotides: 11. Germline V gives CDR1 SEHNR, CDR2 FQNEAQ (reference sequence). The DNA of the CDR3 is TGTGCCAGCAGCCCAGGACAGGGGGGATCATTCAACACTGAAGCTTTCTTT. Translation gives CASSPGQGGSFNTEAFF. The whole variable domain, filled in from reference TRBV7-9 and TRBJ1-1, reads DTGVSQNPRHKITKRGQNVTFRCDPISEHNRLYWYRQTLGQGPEFLTYFQNEAQLEKSRLLSDRFSAERPKGSFSTLEIQRTEQGDSAMYLCASSPGQGGSFNTEAFFGQGTRLTVV.

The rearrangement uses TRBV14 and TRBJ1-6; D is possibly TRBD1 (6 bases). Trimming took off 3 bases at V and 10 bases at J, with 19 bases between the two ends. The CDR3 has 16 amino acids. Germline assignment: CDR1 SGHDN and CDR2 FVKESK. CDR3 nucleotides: TGTGCCAGCAGCCACCGACAGGCCCCGAGGGACTCACCCCTCCACTTT. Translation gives CASSHRQAPRDSPLHF.